This passage covers 7 T cell receptor beta chains from one sample sequenced in a study of CXCR3-negative and CXCR3-positive naive CD8 T cells. The study made its TRB cDNA libraries by 5' RACE, adding UMI labels. TCRdb re-analyzed the 5' RACE reads; it lists each CDR3 protein once, without DNA. In total, the table holds 20,000 to 30,000 distinct CDR3 sequences. The sample consisted of naive CXCR3- CD8+ T cells from blood. The subset was: CD45RO-CCR7+CD27+CD95- naive CD8+ T cells lacking CXCR3 (TNR3-). The origin of the receptors is a human donor in good health. Some clones in this sample may be carry-over from other donors' samples.

The rearrangement links TRBV20-1 to TRBJ2-7; as DNA is missing, the TRBD1 call by TCRdb cannot be tested. The germline CDR1 and CDR2 sequences are DFQATT and SNEGSKA (reference sequence). The CDR3 contains 14 residues. The CDR3 loop is CSARRGQGIYEQYF.

The CDR3 is CSGGWTYIGELFF. This chain uses TRBV29-1 with TRBJ2-2; as DNA is missing, the TRBD1 call by TCRdb cannot be tested. CDR1 is SQVTM, CDR2 ANQGSEA, per germline. The CDR3 is 13 residues long.

This clonotype is medium-sized (0.01 to 0.1%) by frequency. This rearrangement joins TRBV7-9 to TRBJ2-7; checking the TCRdb D call of TRBD2 is not possible without DNA. CDR3 length: 13 amino acids. Germline V gives CDR1 SEHNR, CDR2 FQNEAQ (reference sequence). The CDR3 sequence is CASNRGGAYEQYF.

J is TRBJ2-4 and V is TRBV2. The CDR3 covers 11 residues. Germline V gene sequence: CDR1 SNHLY, CDR2 FYNNEI. Here the CDR3 reads CASISQNIQYF.

V is TRBV5-5 and J is TRBJ2-5; the D call of TRBD2 rests on TCRdb alone, since no DNA is present to check it. CDR1 and CDR2 (germline): SGHKS, YYEKEE (reference sequence). The CDR3 runs 16 residues. The CDR3 is CASSLGLAGGRETQYF.

The chain has TRBV20-1 and TRBJ2-1; TCRdb names TRBD1, which stays unverified in the absence of DNA. The V gene's germline CDR1 is DFQATT and CDR2 SNEGSKA (reference sequence). The CDR3 runs to 15 residues. The chain's CDR3 is CSARWGGSVQDEQFF.

J is TRBJ2-1 and V is TRBV20-1; there is no DNA to check the TCRdb D call of TRBD2. Per germline, CDR1 DFQATT and CDR2 SNEGSKA (reference sequence). The length of the CDR3 is 11 residues. This CDR3 reads CSALQTGEQFF.